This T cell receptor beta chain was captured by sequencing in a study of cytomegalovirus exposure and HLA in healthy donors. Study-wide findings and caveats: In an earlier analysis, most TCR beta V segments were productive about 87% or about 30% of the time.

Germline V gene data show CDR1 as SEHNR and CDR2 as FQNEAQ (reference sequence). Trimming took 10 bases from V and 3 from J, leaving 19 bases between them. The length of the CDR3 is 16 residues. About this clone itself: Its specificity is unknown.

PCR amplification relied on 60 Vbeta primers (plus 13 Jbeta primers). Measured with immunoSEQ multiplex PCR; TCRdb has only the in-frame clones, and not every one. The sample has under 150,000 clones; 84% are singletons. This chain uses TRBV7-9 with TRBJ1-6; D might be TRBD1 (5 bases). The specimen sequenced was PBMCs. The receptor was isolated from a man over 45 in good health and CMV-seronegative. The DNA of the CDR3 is TGTGCCACGCAGCAGGGTTTATCGAACTATAATTCACCCCTCCACTTT. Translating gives CATQQGLSNYNSPLHF.